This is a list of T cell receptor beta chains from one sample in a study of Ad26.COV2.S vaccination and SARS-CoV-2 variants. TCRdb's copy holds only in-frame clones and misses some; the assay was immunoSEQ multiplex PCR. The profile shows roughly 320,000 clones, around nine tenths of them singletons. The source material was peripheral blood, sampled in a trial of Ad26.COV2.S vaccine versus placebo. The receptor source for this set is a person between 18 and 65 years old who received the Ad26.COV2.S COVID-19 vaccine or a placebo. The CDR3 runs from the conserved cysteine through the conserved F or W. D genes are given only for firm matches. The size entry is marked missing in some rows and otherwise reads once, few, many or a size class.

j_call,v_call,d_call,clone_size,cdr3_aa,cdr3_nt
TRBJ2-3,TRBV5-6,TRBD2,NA,CASSFRLAGGITDTQYF,TGTGCCAGCAGCTTCCGACTAGCGGGGGGTATCACAGATACGCAGTATTTT
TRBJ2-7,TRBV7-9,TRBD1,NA,CASSLSRDRVYEQYF,TGTGCCAGCAGCTTATCCCGGGACAGGGTCTACGAGCAGTACTTC
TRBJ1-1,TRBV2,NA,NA,CASSGGYGNTEAFF,TGTGCCAGCAGTGGAGGGTACGGAAACACTGAAGCTTTCTTT
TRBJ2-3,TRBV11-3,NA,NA,CASSPGGAGSDTQYF,TGTGCCAGCAGCCCAGGGGGGGCAGGGTCAGATACGCAGTATTTT
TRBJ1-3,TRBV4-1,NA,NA,CASSQDGQGLSSGNTIYF,TGCGCCAGCAGCCAAGATGGGCAGGGGCTAAGCTCTGGAAACACCATATATTTT
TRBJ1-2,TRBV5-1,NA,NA,CASSPGGGEGGYTF,TGCGCCAGCAGCCCCGGCGGAGGTGAGGGTGGCTACACCTTC
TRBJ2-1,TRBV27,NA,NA,CASSWGPNNEQFF,TGTGCCAGCAGTTGGGGGCCAAACAATGAGCAGTTCTTC
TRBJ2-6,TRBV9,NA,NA,CASSVVSLTGANVLTF,TGTGCCAGCAGCGTAGTGTCGTTGACTGGGGCCAACGTCCTGACTTTC
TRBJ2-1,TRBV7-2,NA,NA,CASSRAGGRPTSYNEQFF,TGTGCCAGCAGTAGAGCCGGGGGGCGACCAACTTCCTACAATGAGCAGTTCTTC
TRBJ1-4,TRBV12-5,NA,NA,CASGLGASSGEKLFF,TGTGCTAGTGGTTTGGGGGCTTCTTCGGGGGAAAAACTGTTTTTT
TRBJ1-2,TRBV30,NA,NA,CAWIPDIGDDDGYTF,TGTGCCTGGATCCCCGATATAGGGGATGATGATGGCTACACCTTC
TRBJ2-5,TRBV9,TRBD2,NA,CASSVGTSGGVRETQYF,TGTGCCAGCAGCGTAGGGACTAGCGGGGGGGTGCGGGAGACCCAGTACTTC
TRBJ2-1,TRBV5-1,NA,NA,CASSSAGGGSSYNEQFF,TGCGCCAGCAGCTCCGCAGGGGGAGGGAGCTCCTACAATGAGCAGTTCTTC
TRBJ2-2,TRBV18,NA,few,CASSPTTLSTGELFF,TGTGCCAGCTCACCAACCACCCTGAGCACCGGGGAGCTGTTTTTT
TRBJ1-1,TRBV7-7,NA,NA,CASSLEARGTEAFF,TGTGCTAGCAGCTTAGAGGCTCGGGGGACTGAAGCTTTCTTT
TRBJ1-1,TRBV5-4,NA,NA,CASSLGKGTEAFF,TGTGCCAGCAGCCTGGGGAAGGGTACTGAAGCTTTCTTT
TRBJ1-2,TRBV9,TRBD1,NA,CASSAGDSYYLNYGYTF,TGTGCCAGCAGCGCCGGGGACAGCTACTATTTAAACTATGGCTACACCTTC
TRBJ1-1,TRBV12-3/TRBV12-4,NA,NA,CASRRHSTEAFF,TGTGCCAGCAGACGACACTCCACTGAAGCTTTCTTT
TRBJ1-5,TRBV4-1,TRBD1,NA,CASSQDPTGMVNQPQHF,TGCGCCAGCAGCCAAGACCCGACAGGGATGGTCAATCAGCCCCAGCATTTT
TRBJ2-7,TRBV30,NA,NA,CAWSVLVWSGERNEQYF,TGTGCCTGGAGTGTACTCGTCTGGTCGGGGGAGAGGAACGAGCAGTACTTC
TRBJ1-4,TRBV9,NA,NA,CASSVNGQSNEKLFF,TGTGCCAGCAGCGTCAATGGACAGTCTAATGAAAAACTGTTTTTT
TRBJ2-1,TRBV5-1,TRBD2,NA,CASSLAPSGGLSYNEQFF,TGCGCCAGCAGCTTGGCCCCTAGCGGGGGGCTCTCCTACAATGAGCAGTTCTTC
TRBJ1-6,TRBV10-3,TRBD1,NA,CAISGDRVDSPLHF,TGTGCCATCAGTGGTGACAGGGTAGATTCACCCCTCCACTTT
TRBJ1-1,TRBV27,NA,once,CASTRDTRNTEAFF,TGTGCCAGCACTAGGGACACCAGGAACACTGAAGCTTTCTTT
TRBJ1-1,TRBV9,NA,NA,CASSDGRFSNTEAFF,TGTGCCAGCAGCGATGGTAGATTTTCCAACACTGAAGCTTTCTTT
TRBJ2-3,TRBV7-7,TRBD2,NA,CASSFGNGGAVDTQYF,TGTGCTAGCAGCTTTGGAAACGGGGGGGCCGTAGATACGCAGTATTTT
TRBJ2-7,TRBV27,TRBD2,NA,CASSPRDYDEQYF,TGTGCCAGCAGTCCCAGGGACTACGACGAGCAGTACTTC
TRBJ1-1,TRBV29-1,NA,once,CSVPVMNTEAFF,TGCAGCGTTCCCGTCATGAACACTGAAGCTTTCTTT
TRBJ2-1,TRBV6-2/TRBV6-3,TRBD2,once,CASSPSLAGGLNEQFF,TGTGCCAGCAGTCCCTCACTAGCGGGGGGGCTCAATGAGCAGTTCTTC
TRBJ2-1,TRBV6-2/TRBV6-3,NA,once,CASSLWRGTNNEQFF,TGTGCCAGCAGTCTCTGGCGGGGGACAAACAATGAGCAGTTCTTC
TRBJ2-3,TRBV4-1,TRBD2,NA,CASSQAPGTRGADTQYF,TGCGCCAGCAGCCAAGCGCCGGGGACTCGGGGGGCAGATACGCAGTATTTT
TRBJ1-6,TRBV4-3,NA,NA,CASSLKLMGVYNSPLHF,TGCGCCAGCAGCCTCAAATTAATGGGGGTATATAATTCACCCCTCCACTTT
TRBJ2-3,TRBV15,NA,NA,CATSREPISRPNTDTQYF,TGTGCCACCAGCAGAGAGCCGATATCCAGACCGAACACAGATACGCAGTATTTT
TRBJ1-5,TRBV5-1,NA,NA,CASSLEVNQPQHF,TGCGCCAGCAGCTTGGAGGTGAATCAGCCCCAGCATTTT
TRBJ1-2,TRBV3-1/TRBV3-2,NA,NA,CASSPGRNYGYTF,TGTGCCAGCAGCCCAGGGAGAAACTATGGCTACACCTTC
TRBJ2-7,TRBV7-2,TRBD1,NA,CASSSQGAGEQYF,TGTGCCAGCAGCTCCCAGGGGGCTGGCGAGCAGTACTTC